The rows below give T cell receptor beta chains drawn from one sample of a study of regulatory T cells in long-lasting Graves disease. TCRdb ran MiXCR on the multiplex PCR reads and lists one entry per CDR3 protein. The table lists roughly 450,000 distinct CDR3 sequences, around 20% of them singletons. The source material was peripheral blood mononuclear cells (PBMCs), sampled when the disease was refractory, from a patient treated with antithyroid drugs. The receptor set was obtained from a female donor with Graves disease. The CDR3 runs from the conserved cysteine through the conserved F or W. D genes are given only for firm matches. Clone size is stated in some rows and not others, as once, few, many or a class when expanded.

CDR3nt: TGCGCCAGCGGACGGGGGGGGGAAAACATTCAGTACTTC
CDR3aa: CASGRGGENIQYF
j_gene: TRBJ2-4
d_gene: TRBD2
abundance: few
v_gene: TRBV5-1

CDR3nt: TGTGCCATCTCCCTTAACGACGGGATGAACACTGAAGCTTTCTTT
CDR3aa: CAISLNDGMNTEAFF
j_gene: TRBJ1-1
d_gene: NA
abundance: many
v_gene: TRBV10-3

CDR3nt: TGTGCCAGCAGGGGGACAGGGGGCGGCTATGGCTACACCTTC
CDR3aa: CASRGTGGGYGYTF
j_gene: TRBJ1-2
d_gene: TRBD1
abundance: many
v_gene: TRBV28

CDR3nt: TGTGCCAGCAGCCAATTGGGGGCTGCTGAAAAACTGTTTTTT
CDR3aa: CASSQLGAAEKLFF
j_gene: TRBJ1-4
d_gene: NA
abundance: few
v_gene: TRBV4-2

CDR3nt: TGTGCCAGCAGTGGTCAGCTAGACATTCAGTACTTC
CDR3aa: CASSGQLDIQYF
j_gene: TRBJ2-4
d_gene: NA
abundance: NA
v_gene: TRBV28

CDR3nt: TGCAGTGCTAGAGATAGCGGAAACACCGGGGAGCTGTTTTTT
CDR3aa: CSARDSGNTGELFF
j_gene: TRBJ2-2
d_gene: NA
abundance: NA
v_gene: TRBV20-1

CDR3nt: TGTGCCAGCAGCCAAGGGGCGGCGGGAGGCTCCTACGAGCAGTACTTC
CDR3aa: CASSQGAAGGSYEQYF
j_gene: TRBJ2-7
d_gene: TRBD2
abundance: few
v_gene: TRBV3-1

CDR3nt: TGTGCCAGCAGCCCCCCCGCCCGGGAGACCCAGTACTTC
CDR3aa: CASSPPARETQYF
j_gene: TRBJ2-5
d_gene: NA
abundance: many
v_gene: TRBV18

CDR3nt: TGTGCCACCAGCCCGGGACTAGCGGGAGGAACAGATACGCAGTATTTT
CDR3aa: CATSPGLAGGTDTQYF
j_gene: TRBJ2-3
d_gene: TRBD2
abundance: many
v_gene: TRBV15

CDR3nt: TGTGCCAGCCTGCTAGCGGGGAGAGAGACCCAGTACTTC
CDR3aa: CASLLAGRETQYF
j_gene: TRBJ2-5
d_gene: TRBD2
abundance: NA
v_gene: TRBV30

CDR3nt: TGTGCCAGTACTGAGCGGGATAATTTGGAGACCCAGTACTTC
CDR3aa: CASTERDNLETQYF
j_gene: TRBJ2-5
d_gene: TRBD2
abundance: NA
v_gene: TRBV19

CDR3nt: TGTGCCAGCAGCCTTCTTCAAGAGACCCAGTACTTC
CDR3aa: CASSLLQETQYF
j_gene: TRBJ2-5
d_gene: NA
abundance: many
v_gene: TRBV7-2

CDR3nt: TGTGCCAGCAGAGCCCACCGGATTAGGGATCCCGATGAAAAACTGTTTTTT
CDR3aa: CASRAHRIRDPDEKLFF
j_gene: TRBJ1-4
d_gene: NA
abundance: many
v_gene: TRBV6-1

CDR3nt: TGTGCCAGCAGCTTAATAGGGGACAGGAATGAAAAACTGTTTTTT
CDR3aa: CASSLIGDRNEKLFF
j_gene: TRBJ1-4
d_gene: TRBD1
abundance: few
v_gene: TRBV13

CDR3nt: TGTGCCAGTAGTATAATGCTAGCGGATATGAGGTCTGGGGCCAACGTCCTGACTTTC
CDR3aa: CASSIMLADMRSGANVLTF
j_gene: TRBJ2-6
d_gene: TRBD2
abundance: few
v_gene: TRBV19

CDR3nt: TGTGCCAGCAAGGGATACCGGGACCCAACCTACGAGCAGTACTTC
CDR3aa: CASKGYRDPTYEQYF
j_gene: TRBJ2-7
d_gene: NA
abundance: many
v_gene: TRBV6-1

CDR3nt: TGTGCCAGCAGCTTAGGATGGCAGCCTCCCCAAGGCTACACCTTC
CDR3aa: CASSLGWQPPQGYTF
j_gene: TRBJ1-2
d_gene: NA
abundance: few
v_gene: TRBV7-9

CDR3nt: TGTGCCAGCAGCTTAAGCGGACAGAGAGCCTACGAGCAGTACTTC
CDR3aa: CASSLSGQRAYEQYF
j_gene: TRBJ2-7
d_gene: NA
abundance: many
v_gene: TRBV9

CDR3nt: TGTGCCAGCACCCTCGACAGAGAGAACACTGAAGCTTTCTTT
CDR3aa: CASTLDRENTEAFF
j_gene: TRBJ1-1
d_gene: NA
abundance: many
v_gene: TRBV28

CDR3nt: TGTGCCAGCAGCCAAGATCGGTGGGGACAGGGGAGCACTGAAGCTTTCTTT
CDR3aa: CASSQDRWGQGSTEAFF
j_gene: TRBJ1-1
d_gene: TRBD1
abundance: NA
v_gene: TRBV3-1

CDR3nt: TGCGCCAGCAGCTTGGCGACAGGCAACTCTGGAGACACCATATATTTT
CDR3aa: CASSLATGNSGDTIYF
j_gene: TRBJ1-3
d_gene: NA
abundance: NA
v_gene: TRBV5-1

CDR3nt: TGTGCCAGCTCACCACCGGGGGACATAACCTACGAGCAGTACTTC
CDR3aa: CASSPPGDITYEQYF
j_gene: TRBJ2-7
d_gene: NA
abundance: NA
v_gene: TRBV18

CDR3nt: TGTGCCATCAGTGGGGGAGGGCCGCGGGAGCAGTACTTC
CDR3aa: CAISGGGPREQYF
j_gene: TRBJ2-7
d_gene: TRBD2
abundance: once
v_gene: TRBV10-3

CDR3nt: TGTGCCAGCGGCTCTCCGGGACAGGGGCGGGAGACCCAGTACTTC
CDR3aa: CASGSPGQGRETQYF
j_gene: TRBJ2-5
d_gene: TRBD1
abundance: NA
v_gene: TRBV7-2

CDR3nt: TGTGCCAGCAGTGCCCGCACGGGACTAGCGGGAGTTGGCGGGGAGCTGTTTTTT
CDR3aa: CASSARTGLAGVGGELFF
j_gene: TRBJ2-2
d_gene: TRBD2
abundance: few
v_gene: TRBV27

CDR3nt: TGTGCCAGCAGTTACCTGAGCGGGAGGGGAAGAGATACGCAGTATTTT
CDR3aa: CASSYLSGRGRDTQYF
j_gene: TRBJ2-3
d_gene: TRBD2
abundance: NA
v_gene: TRBV6-5

CDR3nt: TGTGCCTGGACGGGACATTTGTATGGCTACACCTTC
CDR3aa: CAWTGHLYGYTF
j_gene: TRBJ1-2
d_gene: NA
abundance: few
v_gene: TRBV30

CDR3nt: TGTGCCAGTAGTGACCGGATCGGGACACGCAATCAGCCCCAGCATTTT
CDR3aa: CASSDRIGTRNQPQHF
j_gene: TRBJ1-5
d_gene: NA
abundance: many
v_gene: TRBV19